These 31 T cell receptor beta chains were all obtained from the same sample, sequenced in a study of blood T cell repertoires in COVID-19. Libraries were prepared by immunoSEQ multiplex PCR; TCRdb keeps only in-frame clonotypes and omits some of them. The repertoire consists of 85,000 to 100,000 clones, with approximately 86% occurring once and the leading ten covering about 2%. The sample consisted of peripheral blood. The receptors derive from a man aged 45-60 years with COVID-19, enrolled during active disease.

This chain links TRBV7-3 with TRBJ2-1; D remains ambiguous. The CDR3 has 14 residues. Deletions cut 2 bases from V and 5 bases from J, with 10 bases between. Per the germline V gene, CDR1 is SGHTA and CDR2 is FQGTGA. The CDR3 reads CASSLLPQDNEQFF. CDR3 sequence (DNA): TGTGCCAGCAGCTTACTCCCCCAGGACAATGAGCAGTTCTTC.

In this sample, this clone turned up once. The chain links TRBV29-1 to TRBJ2-7, with D unclear. In germline, CDR1 is SQVTM, CDR2 ANQGSEA. The ends were cut back, 1 base at V and 2 bases at J, with 6 bases in the middle. The CDR3 sequence is 12 residues long. The CDR3: CSVEGETYEQYF. In DNA, the CDR3 is TGCAGCGTTGAAGGTGAGACCTACGAGCAGTACTTC.

The chain uses TRBV7-9 and TRBJ2-2; perhaps TRBD2 as D (5 bases). The germline V and J ends were trimmed by 6 bases and 7 bases, with 9 bases remaining between them. Per germline, CDR1 SEHNR and CDR2 FQNEAQ (reference sequence). This CDR3 comprises 12 residues. In DNA form, the CDR3 reads TGTGCCAGCAGACTCGAGGGCGGGGAGCTGTTTTTT. Its protein product is CASRLEGGELFF.

This chain uses TRBV28 with TRBJ2-1; 8 positions agree with TRBD2. The CDR3 length is 13 residues. CDR1 MDHEN and CDR2 SYDVKM come from the germline V gene. After removal of 6 bases from V and 7 bases from J, the junction contained 5 bases not matched to a gene. CDR3 loop: CASSGGAWNEQFF. The CDR3 DNA follows: TGTGCCAGCAGCGGGGGGGCCTGGAATGAGCAGTTCTTC.

This rearrangement joins TRBV29-1 to TRBJ2-7, with a weak D call TRBD1 (5 bases). The CDR3 is made up of 13 amino acids. Between the trimmed V and J ends, which lost 6 bases and 1 base, there was a span of 13 bases. Germline-derived CDR1 and CDR2 are SQVTM and ANQGSEA. As DNA, the CDR3 is TGCAGCGTCCGTCCGGACACATCCTACGAGCAGTACTTC. It encodes CSVRPDTSYEQYF.

This clone appeared once. The rearrangement joins TRBV5-1 to TRBJ1-3; TRBD1 might be the D (5 bases). In germline, CDR1 is SGHRS, CDR2 YFSETQ. The CDR3 loop spans 16 amino acids. Trimming pared 1 base from V and 0 bases from J, leaving 11 bases between. CDR3 nucleotides: TGCGCCAGCAGCTTGCAGGGACTGATCTCTGGAAACACCATATATTTT. Translating it yields CASSLQGLISGNTIYF.

The chain recombines TRBV5-4 with TRBJ2-7, with 11 bases fitting TRBD1. Trimming removed 4 bases from V and 7 bases from J; junction bases left unmatched: 13. The CDR3 extends over 16 amino acids. Germline V gene data show CDR1 as SGHNT and CDR2 as YYREEE (reference sequence). The CDR3 nucleotides read TGTGCCAGCAGCCCTCGGACAGGGGGCGCGGTGAAGGAGCAGTACTTC. Its protein is CASSPRTGGAVKEQYF.

In its sample, this clone was seen once. The chain uses TRBV27 and TRBJ1-3; D not resolved. This CDR3 spans 15 amino acids. V was trimmed by 4 bases and J by 2 bases, leaving 12 bases between them. Germline V lookup: CDR1 MNHEY, CDR2 SMNVEV (reference sequence). CDR3 protein: CASSSALGAGNTIYF. As DNA, the CDR3 is TGTGCCAGCAGTTCAGCCCTAGGTGCTGGAAACACCATATATTTT.

The rearrangement links TRBV30 to TRBJ1-2; 8 nucleotides line up with TRBD1. The CDR3 sequence is 12 residues long. Germline-derived CDR1 and CDR2 are GTSNPN and SVGIG (reference sequence). J gave up 9 bases and V 8 bases, and 11 bases lay outside the gene matches. The CDR3 DNA reads TGTGCCGGATCTCCGGGACAGGCCCGCTACACCTTC. Translating gives CAGSPGQARYTF.

This chain connects TRBV5-1 to TRBJ1-6; D possibly corresponds to TRBD1 (6 bases). The V and J ends lost 0 bases and 11 bases respectively, with 9 bases between them. The CDR3 has 13 amino acids. Germline lookup yields CDR1 SGHRS and CDR2 YFSETQ. Here the CDR3 DNA reads TGCGCCAGCAGCTTGGGGACAGAGGCACCCCTCCACTTT. Its protein product is CASSLGTEAPLHF.

This rearrangement joins TRBV3-1 (or the pseudogene TRBV3-2) to TRBJ1-1, with 7 bases matching TRBD1. CDR1 and CDR2 (germline): LGHDT, YNNKEL (reference sequence). Trimming removed 10 bases from V and 0 bases from J; junction bases left unmatched: 11. The CDR3 sequence is 15 residues long. The CDR3 DNA reads as TGTGCCACCGCCGACCTGGGACAGATGAACACTGAAGCTTTCTTT. Protein: CATADLGQMNTEAFF.

This clone was seen only once. CDR3 bases: TGTGCCAGCAGCTTAGAGGGCAGGGATGGCTACACCTTC. Translation gives CASSLEGRDGYTF. The V gene is TRBV7-9, the J gene TRBJ1-2; D may be TRBD1 (5 bases). The germline V and J ends were trimmed by 1 base and 6 bases, with 9 bases remaining between them. Germline CDR1 is SEHNR and CDR2 is FQNEAQ (reference sequence). The CDR3 totals 13 residues.

This chain uses TRBV2 with TRBJ1-1; 8 bases map to TRBD1. Germline-derived CDR1 and CDR2 are SNHLY and FYNNEI. Losses at the gene ends were 4 bases for V and 4 bases for J; bases not matched to a gene: 5. There are 14 residues in the CDR3. In nucleotides, the CDR3 is TGTGCCAGCAGTGCCGGACAGGGTTTCACTGAAGCTTTCTTT. Protein product: CASSAGQGFTEAFF.

The chain recombines TRBV9 with TRBJ2-1; TRBD2 matches 11 bases. Unmatched junction bases numbered 11, after V lost 3 bases and J lost 12 bases. This CDR3 spans 15 amino acids. Germline V gene data show CDR1 as SGDLS and CDR2 as YYNGEE. CDR3 in DNA: TGTGCCAGCAGCGAAACCGGGACTAGCGGTATAAGGCAGTTCTTC. This codes for CASSETGTSGIRQFF. Full variable domain (rest looked up from reference TRBV9 and TRBJ2-1): DSGVTQTPKHLITATGQRVTLRCSPRSGDLSVYWYQQSLDQGLQFLIQYYNGEERAKGNILERFSAQQFPDLHSELNLSSLELGDSALYFCASSETGTSGIRQFFGPGTRLTVL.

This sequence joins TRBV30 and TRBJ1-4, with D unclear. Trimming stripped 8 bases from V and 4 bases from J, with 11 bases between. Germline V gene data show CDR1 as GTSNPN and CDR2 as SVGIG (reference sequence). This CDR3 region has 12 residues. The CDR3 reads CAHPRGNEKLFF. The CDR3, as DNA: TGTGCCCATCCGCGGGGTAATGAAAAACTGTTTTTT.

CDR3 sequence (DNA): TGCGCCAGCAGCCGTACCCCCTCTAGCGGGGGGTCGTGGGAGACGCAGTATTTT. Its translation is CASSRTPSSGGSWETQYF. This sequence joins TRBV5-1 and TRBJ2-3; TRBD2 matches 11 bases. The CDR3 spans 18 residues. Unmatched junction bases numbered 19, after V lost 4 bases and J lost 9 bases. Germline assignment: CDR1 SGHRS and CDR2 YFSETQ.

V gene TRBV27 combines with J gene TRBJ1-4, with D tentatively TRBD1 (5 bases). Trimming left V 4 bases short and J 8 bases short, with 14 bases between. This CDR3 has 14 amino acids. Per the germline V gene, CDR1 is MNHEY and CDR2 is SMNVEV (reference sequence). The CDR3 loop is CASSSPGRAEKLFF. The CDR3 bases are TGTGCCAGCAGTTCACCAGGGAGGGCCGAAAAACTGTTTTTT.

The J gene is TRBJ2-1, the V gene TRBV7-9; a weak D match, TRBD2 (6 bases). Germline V CDR1 and CDR2: SEHNR, FQNEAQ (reference sequence). V was shortened by 2 bases and J by 5 bases, with 10 bases between the two germline ends. This CDR3 is 14 amino acids long. The CDR3 DNA is TGTGCCAGCAGCTTAAGCGGGTACAACAATGAGCAGTTCTTC. Amino acids: CASSLSGYNNEQFF.

This clone was counted a single time. The chain is built from TRBV10-3 and TRBJ2-5, with D possibly matching TRBD2 (5 bases). Germline V gene lookup returns CDR1 ENHRY and CDR2 SYGVKD. V gave up 1 base and J gave up 1 base, with 7 bases separating them. The CDR3 length is 14 residues. In nucleotides, the CDR3 is TGTGCCATCAGTGAGTTCGGGGTCCAAGAGACCCAGTACTTC. Translating gives CAISEFGVQETQYF.

The CDR3 coding sequence is TGTGCCAGCAGCCAAGCAGGGGGCTATGGCTACACCTTC. This gives the protein CASSQAGGYGYTF. The rearrangement links TRBV3-1 (or the pseudogene TRBV3-2) to TRBJ1-2; 7 bases are shared with TRBD1. After removal of 1 base from V and 4 bases from J, the junction contained 0 bases not matched to a gene. The CDR3 totals 13 residues. Germline V gene data show CDR1 as LGHDT and CDR2 as YNNKEL (reference sequence).

The CDR3 spells CASSLTPNTEAFF. The CDR3 DNA follows: TGTGCCAGCAGTTTAACACCAAACACTGAAGCTTTCTTT. This rearrangement joins TRBV27 to TRBJ1-1, with D unresolved. V lost 2 bases to trimming and J lost 2 bases, with 6 bases between them. This CDR3 is built from 13 residues. Germline CDR1 reads MNHEY; CDR2 reads SMNVEV (reference sequence).

The table lists this clone with a few counts. V is TRBV19 and J is TRBJ2-2; 9 nucleotides line up with TRBD1. The CDR3 spans 14 residues. The V segment lost 10 bases and the J segment 5 bases; nucleotides outside the gene matches: 8. CDR1 and CDR2 (germline): LNHDA, SQIVND (reference sequence). CDR3 amino acids: CATSRGQGTGELFF. The CDR3 DNA follows: TGTGCCACTAGCCGGGGACAGGGTACCGGGGAGCTGTTTTTT.

The chain is built from TRBV15 and TRBJ1-5, with D unresolved. Germline lookup yields CDR1 LNHNV and CDR2 YYDKDF (reference sequence). This CDR3 is 13 amino acids long. V gave up 6 bases and J gave up 7 bases, with 13 bases separating them. CDR3 sequence reads: CATRSRPEQPQHF. The CDR3 DNA reads TGTGCCACCAGGAGCAGGCCAGAGCAGCCCCAGCATTTT.

The chain joins TRBV5-8 to TRBJ2-7, with TRBD1 as a possible D gene (6 bases). This CDR3 is 14 amino acids long. Germline CDR1 reads SGHTS; CDR2 reads YDEGEE. The V end was cut by 2 bases, the J end by 6 bases, with 15 bases between. CDR3 sequence: CASSLTGSTVEQYF. The CDR3 DNA sequence: TGTGCCAGCAGCTTAACAGGGTCAACCGTCGAGCAGTACTTC.

The chain couples TRBV7-8 to TRBJ1-4; TRBD1 is a possible D gene (5 bases). CDR1 is SGHVS and CDR2 is FQNEAQ in the germline V gene. This CDR3 is built from 16 residues. The V end was cut by 2 bases, the J end by 0 bases, with 10 bases between. The CDR3 coding sequence is TGTGCCAGCAGCTTATATGGCAGGGCAACTAATGAAAAACTGTTTTTT. As protein: CASSLYGRATNEKLFF.

The genes are TRBV18 and TRBJ2-3, with TRBD1 as a possible D gene (5 bases). The CDR3 has 15 residues. Per germline, CDR1 KGHSH and CDR2 LQKENI. Between the trimmed V and J ends, which lost 0 bases and 5 bases, there was a span of 12 bases. CDR3 sequence (DNA): TGTGCCAGCTCACCACCGGTTCGAAGGGGAGATACGCAGTATTTT. As protein: CASSPPVRRGDTQYF.

The genes are TRBV2 and TRBJ2-7; D is possibly TRBD1 (5 bases). This CDR3 has 13 amino acids. Per the germline V gene, CDR1 is SNHLY and CDR2 is FYNNEI. The V gene lost 5 bases and the J gene lost 0 bases, with 8 bases spanning the gap. CDR3 sequence (DNA): TGTGCCAGCAGTACCGGACACTCCTACGAGCAGTACTTC. Its translation: CASSTGHSYEQYF.

The genes are TRBV4-2 and TRBJ1-6, with 10 bases aligning to TRBD1. V shed 4 bases, J shed 10 bases, and the junction held 4 bases outside the gene matches. There are 14 residues in the CDR3. Germline CDR1 reads LGHNA; CDR2 reads YNFKEQ. The CDR3 protein is CASSPDRGLSPLHF. CDR3 in DNA: TGTGCCAGCAGCCCCGACAGGGGGCTCTCACCCCTCCACTTT.

This clone was seen a single time. This sequence joins TRBV24-1 and TRBJ1-5; D is perhaps TRBD1 (6 bases). The V end was cut by 4 bases, the J end by 0 bases, with 15 bases between. Germline CDR1 and CDR2: KGHDR and SFDVKD. The CDR3 is 17 amino acids. Here the CDR3 DNA reads TGTGCCACCAGTGACTCAGGACAGCCAAATAGCAATCAGCCCCAGCATTTT. It translates to CATSDSGQPNSNQPQHF.

The rearrangement links TRBV4-2 to TRBJ2-5; 8 positions agree with TRBD2. CDR3 length: 13 residues. Trimming took 2 bases from V and 5 from J; bases not matched to a gene: 1. The V gene's germline CDR1 is LGHNA and CDR2 YNFKEQ. Written as DNA, the CDR3 is TGTGCCAGCAGCCAATCGGGAGGGGAGACCCAGTACTTC. This sequence encodes CASSQSGGETQYF.

The chain joins TRBV28 to TRBJ1-1; 9 nucleotides match TRBD1. V shed 5 bases and J 4 bases; nucleotides not matched to a gene: 8. CDR1 is MDHEN, CDR2 SYDVKM, per germline. CDR3 length: 15 amino acids. CDR3 in amino acids: CASSRNRGRSTEAFF. CDR3 DNA sequence: TGTGCCAGCAGTAGAAACAGGGGGCGAAGCACTGAAGCTTTCTTT. Drawing the rest from reference TRBV28 and TRBJ1-1, the complete variable domain is DVKVTQSSRYLVKRTGEKVFLECVQDMDHENMFWYRQDPGLGLRLIYFSYDVKMKEKGDIPEGYSVSREKKERFSLILESASTNQTSMYLCASSRNRGRSTEAFFGQGTRLTVV.